Each of the 6 T cell receptor beta chains below was sequenced from the same sample in a study of T cell repertoires in cytomegalovirus infection (dated by TCRdb to between 2018 and 2020). Sequencing was performed on an Illumina HiSeq 1500. TCRdb reanalyzed the raw reads on its own, using fastp at Q25 for trimming and MiXCR for clone calling, and kept in-frame beta chains. CDR3 protein duplicates are merged, each entry listing the most common genes and DNA. In all, the sample holds under 800,000 distinct CDR3 sequences, and about 24% of those were seen once. The ten largest account for 6.5% to 10% of the sample. The sequencing sample was made of CD8+ T cells from PBMCs. The receptors were sampled from a human donor in good health (CMV status not recorded). Some clones in this sample may be carry-over from other donors' samples.

The chain has TRBV6-2 or TRBV6-3 and TRBJ2-1, with a possible D match to TRBD1 (6 bases). In germline, CDR1 is MNHEY, CDR2 SVGEGT. V shed 5 bases and J shed 10 bases, with 12 bases lying between them. The CDR3 runs 12 residues. The CDR3: CASSPGEWEQFF. In DNA, the CDR3 is TGTGCCAGCAGTCCAGGGGAATGGGAGCAGTTCTTC.

To note about this clonotype: Germline is not matched at one junction end, which may reflect a read error. This chain joins TRBV5-3 and TRBJ2-1; D not resolved. TRBV5-3 is marked as an open reading frame, function uncertain. The CDR3 is 16 amino acids. CDR3 in amino acids: CASSLLGQRTYNEQFF. DNA of the CDR3: TGTGCCAGCAGCTTGTTAGGGCAGAGGACCTACAATGAGCAGTTCTTC.

Comment on this clonotype: Compared with germline, one end of the junction differs, possibly owing to a read error. The CDR3 bases are TGTGCCGGCAGTTACTCGTACAGTGCAACTAATGAAAAACTGTTTTTT. As protein: CAGSYSYSATNEKLFF. The J gene is TRBJ1-4, the V gene TRBV6-5; D unclear. From germline, CDR1 is MNHEY and CDR2 SVGAGI. The CDR3 is made up of 16 amino acids.

This clonotype was seen ten or more times. The chain links TRBV7-9 to TRBJ2-7; D is possibly TRBD1 (7 bases). Germline loops: CDR1 SEHNR, CDR2 FQNEAQ (reference sequence). V lost 5 bases and J 2 bases, leaving 10 bases between the germline ends. The CDR3 extends over 13 amino acids. CDR3 nucleotides: TGTGCCAGCAGCGCAGGGGGGACCTACGAGCAGTACTTC. Amino acids: CASSAGGTYEQYF.

The chain couples TRBV20-1 to TRBJ1-1; 8 bases line up with TRBD1. With 0 bases clipped from V and 0 bases from J, the junction kept 6 bases outside the gene matches. Germline CDR1 reads DFQATT; CDR2 reads SNEGSKA (reference sequence). The CDR3 is 16 amino acids. The CDR3 region is CSARDRRTGMNTEAFF. The CDR3, as DNA: TGCAGTGCTAGAGATCGCCGGACAGGGATGAACACTGAAGCTTTCTTT.

Written as DNA, the CDR3 is TGTGCCAGTAGTATCCCGGGACGGCCCATCCACGAGCAGTACGTC. Translation: CASSIPGRPIHEQYV. The V call is TRBV19, the J call TRBJ2-7; D is perhaps TRBD1 or TRBD2 (5 bases each). V was clipped by 3 bases and J by 5 bases, with 17 bases between them. The CDR3 is 15 residues long. The germline V gene has CDR1 LNHDA and CDR2 SQIVND (reference sequence).